One and the same sample provided the 30 T cell receptor beta chains below, sequenced in a study of cytomegalovirus exposure and HLA in healthy donors. PCR was performed using 60 Vbeta and 13 Jbeta primers. Sequencing used immunoSEQ multiplex PCR; TCRdb keeps in-frame clones, though not all of them. The top ten hold over 10% of the sample, which has roughly 70,000 clones, over 70% seen once. Sequencing input: PBMCs. The receptors originated from a human donor in good health.

A few counts support this clone. This chain links TRBV15 with TRBJ2-5, with D possibly TRBD2 on 7 matching bases. Germline CDR1 and CDR2: LNHNV and YYDKDF (reference sequence). This CDR3 has 14 amino acids. The ends were cut back, 7 bases at V and 5 bases at J, with 17 bases in the middle. CDR3 bases: TGTGCCACCACCCGAGGGGGGGCAGGGGAGACCCAGTACTTC. Residues: CATTRGGAGETQYF.

The chain uses TRBV10-3 and TRBJ2-3; 9 positions match TRBD2. V was clipped by 5 bases and J by 6 bases; unmatched bases: 6. Germline CDR1 ENHRY, CDR2 SYGVKD. The CDR3 sequence is 14 residues long. In nucleotides, the CDR3 is TGTGCCATCAGTTTTAGCGGGAGCGAGGATACGCAGTATTTT. Encoded protein: CAISFSGSEDTQYF.

This sequence joins TRBV4-1 and TRBJ2-3; a possible D gene is TRBD2 (5 bases). Germline CDR1 reads MGHRA; CDR2 reads YSYEKL. V dropped 6 bases and J dropped 0 bases, with 16 bases sitting between them. CDR3 length: 16 residues. CDR3 bases: TGCGCCAGCAGTCCCGCGGTAGCGCCTAGCACAGATACGCAGTATTTT. Translating it yields CASSPAVAPSTDTQYF.

V and J are TRBV7-2 and TRBJ2-5, with 10 nucleotides matching TRBD2. Germline V gene sequence: CDR1 SGHTA, CDR2 FQGNSA. The CDR3 is 16 residues long. V was pared by 5 bases and J by 5 bases, with 11 bases of the junction left unmatched. The CDR3 sequence is CASSHASGRVWETQYF. Here the CDR3 DNA reads TGTGCCAGCAGCCACGCCAGCGGGAGGGTATGGGAGACCCAGTACTTC.

Of note for this clone: The sample holds other DNA sequences that translate to the same CDR3. This chain joins TRBV6-5 and TRBJ1-1; D not resolved. The CDR3 has 13 residues. V was pared by 2 bases and J by 1 base, with 5 bases between. Germline loops: CDR1 MNHEY, CDR2 SVGAGI. The CDR3 loop is CASSYGQNTEAFF. DNA for the CDR3: TGTGCCAGCAGTTACGGGCAGAACACTGAAGCTTTCTTT.

A note on this clone: An end of the junction does not agree with germline; a read error may underlie this. Other DNA sequences within the sample encode an identical CDR3. This chain links TRBV30 with TRBJ1-2; 7 positions match TRBD1. CDR1 and CDR2 (germline): GTSNPN, SVGIG (reference sequence). The CDR3 sequence is 13 residues long. This CDR3 reads CAWMRDRNYGYTF. The CDR3 DNA follows: TGTGCTTGGATGAGGGACAGAAACTATGGCTACACCTTC.

The genes are TRBV1 and TRBJ2-5; TRBD2, the table's D call, lacks a check against the DNA. TRBV1 is a recognized pseudogene. The CDR3 runs to 13 residues. CDR3: CTSSHLAEETQYF. DNA for the CDR3: TGCACCAGCAGCCATCTAGCGGAAGAGACCCAGTACTTC.

The chain uses TRBV5-4 and TRBJ2-1, with 10 bases that match TRBD2. The CDR3 covers 18 residues. The V gene's germline CDR1 is SGHNT and CDR2 YYREEE (reference sequence). V lost 2 bases to trimming and J lost 3 bases; unmatched junction nucleotides: 11. The CDR3 here is CASSLLRSTSGFYNEQFF. The CDR3 nucleotides are TGTGCCAGCAGCTTACTCCGATCGACTAGCGGGTTCTACAATGAGCAGTTCTTC.

V usage is TRBV6-1 and J usage is TRBJ2-1; D not certain. Germline V lookup: CDR1 MNHNS, CDR2 SASEGT. CDR3 length equals 11 residues. V was shortened by 5 bases and J by 12 bases, with 11 bases between the two germline ends. The CDR3: CASSSPPSQFF. The CDR3 nucleotides read TGTGCCAGCAGTTCCCCCCCCTCGCAGTTCTTC.

The chain has TRBV5-1 and TRBJ2-3; 7 nucleotides agree with TRBD2. This CDR3 spans 13 amino acids. The germline CDR1 and CDR2 sequences are SGHRS and YFSETQ. Unmatched junction bases numbered 5, after V lost 5 bases and J lost 5 bases. The CDR3 sequence: CASRAGEGDTQYF. The DNA for the CDR3 is TGCGCCAGCAGGGCGGGAGAAGGAGATACGCAGTATTTT.

CDR3 DNA sequence: TGTGCCAGCAGTTTATGGGCAGATAGCAATCAGCCCCAGCATTTT. Translated: CASSLWADSNQPQHF. The chain recombines TRBV27 with TRBJ1-5; D is unresolved. This CDR3 spans 15 amino acids. CDR1 is MNHEY and CDR2 is SMNVEV in the germline V gene (reference sequence). The V end was cut by 1 base, the J end by 0 bases, with 7 bases between.

The chain combines TRBV7-3 with TRBJ2-2; 9 nucleotides align to TRBD1. The CDR3 extends over 15 amino acids. Germline lookup yields CDR1 SGHTA and CDR2 FQGTGA. The ends lost 3 bases at V and 7 bases at J; junction bases unmatched: 6. CDR3 in amino acids: CASSFGDRVGGELFF. The CDR3 DNA sequence: TGTGCCAGCAGCTTTGGGGACAGGGTAGGCGGGGAGCTGTTTTTT.

V and J are TRBV7-9 and TRBJ1-2; the D gene is possibly TRBD1 (6 bases). The CDR3 sequence is 12 residues long. The germline V gene encodes CDR1 SEHNR and CDR2 FQNEAQ (reference sequence). V lost 5 bases and J lost 5, with 9 bases in between. CDR3 loop: CASSRTGYGYTF. CDR3 bases: TGTGCCAGCAGCCGAACAGGGTATGGCTACACCTTC.

The chain links TRBV19 to TRBJ1-5; D gene ambiguous. Germline CDR1 is LNHDA and CDR2 is SQIVND (reference sequence). V lost 6 bases, J lost 0 bases, and 12 bases lay in between. This CDR3 spans 15 amino acids. Here the CDR3 DNA reads TGTGCCAGTAGGTCACTTGTAGCTAGCAATCAGCCCCAGCATTTT. It translates to CASRSLVASNQPQHF.

The chain employs TRBV5-6 and TRBJ1-4; possibly TRBD1 for D (6 bases). The germline gives CDR1 SGHDT, CDR2 YYEEEE. The CDR3 has 14 amino acids. Trimming cost V 2 bases and J 7 bases, with 12 bases left between them. Written as DNA, the CDR3 is TGTGCCAGCAGCTTCGGCAGGGGCTTTGAAAAACTGTTTTTT. Protein sequence: CASSFGRGFEKLFF.

The rearrangement uses TRBV6-5 and TRBJ2-2; unclear D gene. CDR1 MNHEY and CDR2 SVGAGI come from the germline V gene. V was clipped by 4 bases and J by 5 bases, with 8 bases between them. The CDR3 spans 13 residues. CDR3 loop: CASSSSQTGELFF. The CDR3 DNA sequence: TGTGCCAGCAGTTCCTCACAAACCGGGGAGCTGTTTTTT.

The chain joins TRBV6-5 to TRBJ1-1, with D unresolved. Germline V gene data show CDR1 as MNHEY and CDR2 as SVGAGI. V was cut by 6 bases and J by 1 base, with 9 bases left in between. This CDR3 has 13 residues. This chain's CDR3 is CASSLNSNTEAFF. As DNA, the CDR3 is TGTGCCAGCAGCCTGAACTCGAACACTGAAGCTTTCTTT.

This chain links TRBV18 with TRBJ2-5; a possible D gene is TRBD1 (5 bases). CDR1 KGHSH and CDR2 LQKENI come from the germline V gene. V gave up 6 bases and J gave up 2 bases, with 10 bases separating them. The CDR3 is 13 residues long. CDR3 DNA: TGTGCCAGCTCTCAATGGACACAAGAGACCCAGTACTTC. This codes for CASSQWTQETQYF. Combining the CDR3 with reference TRBV18 and TRBJ2-5 gives the whole variable domain NAGVMQNPRHLVRRRGQEARLRCSPMKGHSHVYWYRQLPEEGLKFMVYLQKENIIDESGMPKERFSAEFPKEGPSILRIQQVVRGDSAAYFCASSQWTQETQYFGPGTRLLVL.

This clone was recorded only once. The chain combines TRBV28 with TRBJ1-2; possibly TRBD1 for D (6 bases). Germline V gene data show CDR1 as MDHEN and CDR2 as SYDVKM. V was cut by 5 bases and J by 0 bases, with 10 bases left in between. The CDR3 totals 14 residues. The CDR3 nucleotides read TGTGCCAGCAGTATCGGGACATCTAACTATGGCTACACCTTC. Translating gives CASSIGTSNYGYTF.

The chain employs TRBV6-5 and TRBJ1-2; 8 bases align to TRBD1. CDR1 is MNHEY and CDR2 is SVGAGI in the germline V gene. J was trimmed by 2 bases and V by 6 bases; bases with no gene match: 5. CDR3 length: 14 residues. CDR3 sequence (DNA): TGTGCCAGCAGACTCGGACAGGGAAACTATGGCTACACCTTC. The encoded protein is CASRLGQGNYGYTF.

V gene TRBV28 combines with J gene TRBJ2-5; D is undetermined. The germline V gene has CDR1 MDHEN and CDR2 SYDVKM. The CDR3 totals 16 residues. The V and J ends lost 4 bases and 0 bases respectively, with 15 bases between them. CDR3 loop: CASSSLHPEYQETQYF. The CDR3 DNA follows: TGTGCCAGCAGTTCCCTTCACCCGGAGTACCAAGAGACCCAGTACTTC.

V is TRBV19 and J is TRBJ1-3; D unclear. The germline gives CDR1 LNHDA, CDR2 SQIVND (reference sequence). With 0 bases removed from V and 0 bases from J, the gap between germline ends came to 9 bases. The length of the CDR3 is 16 residues. Written as DNA, the CDR3 is TGTGCCAGTAGTATAGACATCGGTTTCTCTGGAAACACCATATATTTT. Amino acid sequence: CASSIDIGFSGNTIYF.

The CDR3 loop is CAISSGQGADTQYF. The CDR3 DNA follows: TGTGCCATCAGTTCTGGACAGGGCGCAGATACGCAGTATTTT. J is TRBJ2-3 and V is TRBV10-3, with 8 bases lining up with TRBD1. The CDR3 extends over 14 amino acids. Germline CDR1 ENHRY, CDR2 SYGVKD. V trimming: 5 bases; J trimming: 4 bases; junction bases outside the gene matches: 5.

This chain connects TRBV28 to TRBJ1-1, with TRBD1 matching 7 bases. CDR3 length: 16 amino acids. V shed 0 bases and J 2 bases; nucleotides not matched to a gene: 6. CDR1 and CDR2 from the germline V gene are MDHEN and SYDVKM. For the CDR3, the DNA is TGTGCCAGCAGTTTATGGAGGGACAGCCCAAACACTGAAGCTTTCTTT. Translating gives CASSLWRDSPNTEAFF.

This chain joins TRBV5-1 and TRBJ2-1; 8 bases are a match to TRBD1. V trimming: 0 bases; J trimming: 8 bases; junction bases outside the gene matches: 10. CDR1 and CDR2 (germline): SGHRS, YFSETQ. The CDR3 covers 16 residues. CDR3 residues: CASSLEVRPGGDEQFF. In DNA form, the CDR3 reads TGCGCCAGCAGCTTGGAGGTCCGACCAGGGGGCGATGAGCAGTTCTTC.

J is TRBJ1-2 and V is TRBV6-1, with D possibly being TRBD1 (5 bases). This CDR3 has 13 amino acids. V lost 3 bases to trimming and J lost 8 bases, with 13 bases between them. CDR1 and CDR2 from the germline V gene are MNHNS and SASEGT. The DNA of the CDR3 is TGTGCCAGCAGTGAGGGGGGTTGGTTCGGCTACACCTTC. Amino acid sequence: CASSEGGWFGYTF.

This clone turned up a few times. This chain joins TRBV11-3 and TRBJ2-1; 15 bases align to TRBD2. Per the germline V gene, CDR1 is SGHNT and CDR2 is YENEEA. With 3 bases clipped from V and 12 bases from J, the junction kept 6 bases outside the gene matches. The CDR3 consists of 15 residues. The DNA for the CDR3 is TGTGCCAGCAGCTTCTCGGGACTAGCGGGAGGAGGGCAGTTCTTC. It yields the protein CASSFSGLAGGGQFF.

V is TRBV4-1 and J is TRBJ1-5; possibly TRBD1 for D (5 bases). V dropped 1 base and J dropped 1 base, with 14 bases sitting between them. CDR3 length: 17 amino acids. Germline lookup yields CDR1 MGHRA and CDR2 YSYEKL. CDR3 coding DNA: TGCGCCAGCAGCCAAGTTTGGAGGGGAGGGAGCAATCAGCCCCAGCATTTT. Protein sequence: CASSQVWRGGSNQPQHF.

The chain links TRBV5-1 to TRBJ1-5, with D unclear. CDR1 is SGHRS, CDR2 YFSETQ, per germline. This CDR3 is built from 14 residues. V shed 0 bases and J shed 4 bases, with 8 bases lying between them. CDR3 region: CASSLEGVNQPQHF. For the CDR3, the DNA is TGCGCCAGCAGCTTGGAGGGAGTTAATCAGCCCCAGCATTTT.

The chain links TRBV19 to TRBJ1-5; TRBD1 matches at 7 bases. CDR1 and CDR2 (germline): LNHDA, SQIVND (reference sequence). V lost 7 bases to trimming and J lost 4 bases; unmatched junction nucleotides: 7. The CDR3 contains 14 residues. The CDR3 coding sequence is TGTGCCAGTAATCCGACAGGGCAAAATCAGCCCCAGCATTTT. Amino acid sequence: CASNPTGQNQPQHF.